This entry lists 3 T cell receptor beta chains sequenced from one sample in a study of CXCR3-negative and CXCR3-positive naive CD8 T cells (dated by TCRdb to 2018 to 2020). The listed sequencing device is NextSeq 550. The Human TCR Profiling Kit (MiLaboratory) was used to make UMI-labeled 5' RACE TRB cDNA libraries. TCRdb reprocessed the reads, reporting each CDR3 protein sequence once and no DNA. This sample's listing comprises approximately 49,000 distinct CDR3 sequences. The ten largest clonotypes hold about 15% of the sample. The specimen sequenced was memory CD8+ T cells from blood. Read against the paper, the sample's cell subset or site label means: conventional CD8+ memory T cells (TMEM), sorted as controls. These receptors originate from a human donor in good health. Some clones in this sample may be carry-over from other donors' samples.

The CDR3 sequence: CASSSRSSYEQYF. V is TRBV7-2 and J is TRBJ2-7. This CDR3 has 13 amino acids. Looked up from germline, CDR1 is SGHTA and CDR2 is FQGNSA.

V and J are TRBV29-1 and TRBJ1-1; no DNA is available, so the TRBD1 call from TCRdb remains unchecked. Germline V gene sequence: CDR1 SQVTM, CDR2 ANQGSEA. The length of the CDR3 is 13 residues. The CDR3 protein is CSASRGSNTEAFF.

The V gene is TRBV7-3, the J gene TRBJ2-3. Germline CDR1 SGHTA, CDR2 FQGTGA. The CDR3 sequence is 12 residues long. The CDR3 sequence is CASSPVGDTQYF.